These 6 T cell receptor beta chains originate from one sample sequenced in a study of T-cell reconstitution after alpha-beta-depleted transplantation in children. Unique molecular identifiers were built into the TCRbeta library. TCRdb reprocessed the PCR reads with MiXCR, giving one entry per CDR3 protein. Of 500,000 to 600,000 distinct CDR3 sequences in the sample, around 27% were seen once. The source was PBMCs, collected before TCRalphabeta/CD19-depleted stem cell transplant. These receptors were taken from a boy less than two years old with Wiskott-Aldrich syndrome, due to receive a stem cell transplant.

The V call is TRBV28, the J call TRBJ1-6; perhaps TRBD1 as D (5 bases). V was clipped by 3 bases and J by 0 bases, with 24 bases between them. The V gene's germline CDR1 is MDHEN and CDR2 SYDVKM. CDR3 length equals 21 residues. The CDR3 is CASSFLNPPGRLSSYNSPLHF. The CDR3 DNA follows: TGTGCCAGCAGTTTCCTGAATCCGCCGGGACGGCTGAGCTCCTATAATTCACCCCTCCACTTT.

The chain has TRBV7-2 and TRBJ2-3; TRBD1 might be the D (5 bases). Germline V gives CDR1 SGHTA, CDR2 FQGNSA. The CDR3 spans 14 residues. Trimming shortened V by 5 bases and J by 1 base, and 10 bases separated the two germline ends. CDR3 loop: CASSLQTGTDTQYF. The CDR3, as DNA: TGTGCCAGCAGCCTACAGACAGGCACAGATACGCAGTATTTT.

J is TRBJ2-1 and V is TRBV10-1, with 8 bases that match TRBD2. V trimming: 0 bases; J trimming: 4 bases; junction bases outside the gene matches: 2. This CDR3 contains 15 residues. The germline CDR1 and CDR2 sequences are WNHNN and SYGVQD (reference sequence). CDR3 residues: CASSESASGYNEQFF. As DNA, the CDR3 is TGCGCCAGCAGTGAGTCGGCTAGCGGGTACAATGAGCAGTTCTTC.

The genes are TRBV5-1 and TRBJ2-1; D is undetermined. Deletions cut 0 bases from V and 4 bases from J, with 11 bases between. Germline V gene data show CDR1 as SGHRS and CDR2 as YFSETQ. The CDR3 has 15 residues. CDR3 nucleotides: TGCGCCAGCAGCTTGGCCACGGCTTCATACAATGAGCAGTTCTTC. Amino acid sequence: CASSLATASYNEQFF.

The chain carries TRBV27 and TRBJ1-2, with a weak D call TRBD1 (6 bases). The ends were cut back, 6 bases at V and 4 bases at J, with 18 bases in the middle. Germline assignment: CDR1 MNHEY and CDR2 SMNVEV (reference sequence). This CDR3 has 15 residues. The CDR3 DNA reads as TGTGCCAGCAGGTCCACAGGGTTGGCCTCCTATGGCTACACCTTC. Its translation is CASRSTGLASYGYTF.

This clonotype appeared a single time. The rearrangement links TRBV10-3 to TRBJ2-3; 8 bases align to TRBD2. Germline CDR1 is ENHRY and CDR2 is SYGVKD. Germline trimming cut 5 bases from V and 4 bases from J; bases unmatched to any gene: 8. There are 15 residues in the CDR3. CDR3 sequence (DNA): TGTGCCATCAGTATCCGGGAGGGTGTGGCAGATACGCAGTATTTT. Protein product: CAISIREGVADTQYF.